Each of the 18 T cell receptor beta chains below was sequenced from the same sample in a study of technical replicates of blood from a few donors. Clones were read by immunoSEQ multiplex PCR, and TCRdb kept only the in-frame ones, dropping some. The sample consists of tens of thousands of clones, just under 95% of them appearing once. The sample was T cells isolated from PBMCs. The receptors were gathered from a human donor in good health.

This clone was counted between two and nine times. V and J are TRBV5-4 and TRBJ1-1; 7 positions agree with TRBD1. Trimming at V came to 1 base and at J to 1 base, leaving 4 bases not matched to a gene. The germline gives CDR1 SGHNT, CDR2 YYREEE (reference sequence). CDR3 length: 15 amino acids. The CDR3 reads CASSLKGAKNTEAFF. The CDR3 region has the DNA TGTGCCAGCAGCTTGAAGGGGGCGAAGAACACTGAAGCTTTCTTT.

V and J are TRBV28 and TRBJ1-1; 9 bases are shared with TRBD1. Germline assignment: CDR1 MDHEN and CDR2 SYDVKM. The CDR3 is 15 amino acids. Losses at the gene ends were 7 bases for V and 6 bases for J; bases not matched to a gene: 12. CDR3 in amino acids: CASNYMTGGSPEAFF. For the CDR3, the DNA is TGTGCCAGCAACTATATGACAGGGGGAAGCCCTGAAGCTTTCTTT.

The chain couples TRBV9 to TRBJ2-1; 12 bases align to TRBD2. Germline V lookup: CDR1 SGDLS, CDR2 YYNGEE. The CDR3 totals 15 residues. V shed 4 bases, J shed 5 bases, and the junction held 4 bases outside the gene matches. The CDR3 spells CASSLLAGGHNEQFF. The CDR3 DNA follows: TGTGCCAGCAGCCTACTAGCGGGAGGTCACAATGAGCAGTTCTTC.

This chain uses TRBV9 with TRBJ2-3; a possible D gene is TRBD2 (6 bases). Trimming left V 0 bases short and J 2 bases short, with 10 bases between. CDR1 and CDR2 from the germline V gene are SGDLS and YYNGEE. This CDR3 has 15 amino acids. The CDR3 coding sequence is TGTGCCAGCAGCGTAGACCGGGAGTACACAGATACGCAGTATTTT. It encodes CASSVDREYTDTQYF. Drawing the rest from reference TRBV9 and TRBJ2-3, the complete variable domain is DSGVTQTPKHLITATGQRVTLRCSPRSGDLSVYWYQQSLDQGLQFLIQYYNGEERAKGNILERFSAQQFPDLHSELNLSSLELGDSALYFCASSVDREYTDTQYFGPGTRLTVL.

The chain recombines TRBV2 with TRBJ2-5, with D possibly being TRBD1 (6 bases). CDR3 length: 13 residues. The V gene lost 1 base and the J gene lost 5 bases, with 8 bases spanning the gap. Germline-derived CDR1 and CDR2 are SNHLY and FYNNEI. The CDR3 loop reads CASSEVGAETQYF. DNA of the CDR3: TGTGCCAGCAGTGAAGTGGGGGCGGAGACCCAGTACTTC.

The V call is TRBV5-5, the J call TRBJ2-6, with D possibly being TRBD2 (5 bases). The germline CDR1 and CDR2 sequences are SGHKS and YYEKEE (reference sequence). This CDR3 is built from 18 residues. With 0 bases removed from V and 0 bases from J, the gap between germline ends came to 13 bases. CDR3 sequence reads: CASSLEDGLISGANVLTF. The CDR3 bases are TGTGCCAGCAGCTTGGAGGACGGACTTATCTCTGGGGCCAACGTCCTGACTTTC. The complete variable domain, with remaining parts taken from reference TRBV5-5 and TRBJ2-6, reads DAGVTQSPTHLIKTRGQQVTLRCSPISGHKSVSWYQQVLGQGPQFIFQYYEKEERGRGNFPDRFSARQFPNYSSELNVNALLLGDSALYLCASSLEDGLISGANVLTFGAGSRLTVL.

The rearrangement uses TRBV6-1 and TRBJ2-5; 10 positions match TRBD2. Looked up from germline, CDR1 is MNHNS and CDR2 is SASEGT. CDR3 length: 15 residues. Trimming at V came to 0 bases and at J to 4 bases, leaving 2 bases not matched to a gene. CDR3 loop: CASSEAAGGPETQYF. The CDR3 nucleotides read TGTGCCAGCAGTGAAGCAGCGGGAGGGCCAGAGACCCAGTACTTC.

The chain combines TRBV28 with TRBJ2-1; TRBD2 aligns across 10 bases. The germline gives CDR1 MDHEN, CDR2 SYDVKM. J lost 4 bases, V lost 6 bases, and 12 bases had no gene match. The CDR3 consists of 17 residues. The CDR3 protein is CASSPDASGSWYNEQFF. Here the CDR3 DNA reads TGTGCCAGCAGCCCAGACGCTAGCGGGAGCTGGTACAATGAGCAGTTCTTC.

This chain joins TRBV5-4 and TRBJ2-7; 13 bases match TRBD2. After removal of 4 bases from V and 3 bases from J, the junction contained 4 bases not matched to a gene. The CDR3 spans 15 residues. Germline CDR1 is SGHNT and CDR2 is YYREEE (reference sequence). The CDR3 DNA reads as TGTGCCAGCAGCACAGGACTAGCGGGAGTCTACGAGCAGTACTTC. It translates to CASSTGLAGVYEQYF.

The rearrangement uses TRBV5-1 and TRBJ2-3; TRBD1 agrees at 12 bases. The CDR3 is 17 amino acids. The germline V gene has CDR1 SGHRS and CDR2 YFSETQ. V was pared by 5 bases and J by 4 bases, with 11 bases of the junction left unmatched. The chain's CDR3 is CASRGGTGGAGSDTQYF. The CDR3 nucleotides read TGCGCCAGCAGGGGGGGGACAGGGGGCGCGGGGTCAGATACGCAGTATTTT.

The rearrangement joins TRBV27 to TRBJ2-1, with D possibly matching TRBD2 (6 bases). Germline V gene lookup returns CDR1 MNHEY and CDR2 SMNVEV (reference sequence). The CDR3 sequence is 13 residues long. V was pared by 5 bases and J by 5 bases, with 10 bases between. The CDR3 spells CASSQGLHNEQFF. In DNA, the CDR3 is TGTGCCAGCAGTCAGGGACTTCACAATGAGCAGTTCTTC.

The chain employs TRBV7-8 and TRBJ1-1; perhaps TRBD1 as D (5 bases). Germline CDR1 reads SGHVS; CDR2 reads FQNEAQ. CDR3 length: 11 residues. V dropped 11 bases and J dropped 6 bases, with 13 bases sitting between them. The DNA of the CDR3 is TGTGCCTCACAGCAGGGCCCTGAAGCTTTCTTT. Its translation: CASQQGPEAFF.

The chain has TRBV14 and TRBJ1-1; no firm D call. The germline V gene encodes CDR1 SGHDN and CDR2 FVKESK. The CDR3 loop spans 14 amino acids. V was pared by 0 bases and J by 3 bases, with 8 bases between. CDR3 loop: CASSQEEGYTEAFF. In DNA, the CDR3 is TGTGCCAGCAGCCAAGAGGAGGGATACACTGAAGCTTTCTTT.

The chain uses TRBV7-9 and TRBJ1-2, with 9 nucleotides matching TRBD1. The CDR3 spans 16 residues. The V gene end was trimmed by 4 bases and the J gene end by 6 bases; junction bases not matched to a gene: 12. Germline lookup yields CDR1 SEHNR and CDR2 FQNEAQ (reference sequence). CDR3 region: CASSWTLPGQGNGYTF. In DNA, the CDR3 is TGTGCCAGCAGCTGGACACTCCCGGGACAGGGCAATGGCTACACCTTC.

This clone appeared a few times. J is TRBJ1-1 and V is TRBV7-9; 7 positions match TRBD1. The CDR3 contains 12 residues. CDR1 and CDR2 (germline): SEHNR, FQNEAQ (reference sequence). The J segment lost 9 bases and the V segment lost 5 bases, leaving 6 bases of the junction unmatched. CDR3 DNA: TGTGCCAGCAGCCACCCGACAGGGAAAGCTTTCTTT. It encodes CASSHPTGKAFF. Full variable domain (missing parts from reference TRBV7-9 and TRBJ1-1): DTGVSQNPRHKITKRGQNVTFRCDPISEHNRLYWYRQTLGQGPEFLTYFQNEAQLEKSRLLSDRFSAERPKGSFSTLEIQRTEQGDSAMYLCASSHPTGKAFFGQGTRLTVV.

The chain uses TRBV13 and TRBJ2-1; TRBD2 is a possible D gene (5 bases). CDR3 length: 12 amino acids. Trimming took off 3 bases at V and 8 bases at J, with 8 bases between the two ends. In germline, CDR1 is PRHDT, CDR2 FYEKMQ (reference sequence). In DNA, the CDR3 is TGTGCCAGCAGCTTCTCCGGGGATGAGCAGTTCTTC. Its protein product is CASSFSGDEQFF.

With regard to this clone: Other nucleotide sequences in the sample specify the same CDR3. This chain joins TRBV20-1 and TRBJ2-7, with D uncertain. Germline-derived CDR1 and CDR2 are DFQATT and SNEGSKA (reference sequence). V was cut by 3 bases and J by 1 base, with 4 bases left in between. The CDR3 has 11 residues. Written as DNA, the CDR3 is TGCAGTGCTAGTTCATCCTACGAGCAGTACTTC. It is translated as CSASSSYEQYF.

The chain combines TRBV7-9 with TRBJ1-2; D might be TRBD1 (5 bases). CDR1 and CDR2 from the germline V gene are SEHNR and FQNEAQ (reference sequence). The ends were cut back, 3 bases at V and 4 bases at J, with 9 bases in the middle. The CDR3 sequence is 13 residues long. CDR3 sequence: CASSFFGGYGYTF. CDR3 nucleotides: TGTGCCAGCAGCTTTTTCGGGGGCTATGGCTACACCTTC.